Listed below are T cell receptor beta chains from one sample, sequenced in a study of cytomegalovirus exposure and HLA in healthy donors. Method: immunoSEQ multiplex PCR; TCRdb's copy keeps in-frame clones and lacks some. The data show roughly 240,000 clones, 70% to 90% seen once. The specimen sequenced was PBMCs. The receptors stem from a girl aged 2-9 years in good health and CMV-seronegative. Both conserved end residues are part of each CDR3. The order of the fields is J gene, clone size, V gene, D gene, CDR3 DNA, CDR3 protein. The D gene is left open where the match is weak. The listing skips clone size in some rows; elsewhere it reads once, few, many or a size class.

TRBJ2-7	.	TRBV10-2	TRBD2	TGCGCCAGCAGAGCCGGGACTAGCGGTGTCTACGAGCAGTACTTC	CASRAGTSGVYEQYF
TRBJ2-2	.	TRBV30	.	TGTGCCTGGAGTGTACAAGTGGCCGGGGAGCTGTTTTTT	CAWSVQVAGELFF
TRBJ1-4	few	TRBV19	TRBD1	TGTGCCAGTATGAGACAGGGGGGAGAAAAACTGTTTTTT	CASMRQGGEKLFF
TRBJ1-1	few	TRBV5-1	TRBD1	TGCGCCAGCAGCGGGGACAGGGTAGGAATAACTGAAGCTTTCTTT	CASSGDRVGITEAFF
TRBJ1-1	once	TRBV29-1	TRBD1	TGCAGCGCTTCCGGGACAGGGGTATCGAACACTGAAGCTTTCTTT	CSASGTGVSNTEAFF
TRBJ2-5	.	TRBV10-2	.	TGCGCCAGCAACCCTCGGGTATCTCAAGAGACCCAGTACTTC	CASNPRVSQETQYF
TRBJ1-6	.	TRBV2	TRBD1	TGTGCCAGCAGACCTGGGGACAGCGATAATTCACCCCTCCACTTT	CASRPGDSDNSPLHF
TRBJ1-5	.	TRBV4-2	TRBD1	TGTGCCAGCAGCCAAGTAGACAGGGGGCAGAATCAGCCCCAGCATTTT	CASSQVDRGQNQPQHF
TRBJ2-1	.	TRBV7-9	TRBD1	TGTGCCAGCAGTTACGGGGACAGGGTCTTCGGTGAGCAGTTCTTC	CASSYGDRVFGEQFF
TRBJ2-4	.	TRBV27	.	TGTGCCAGCAGTTTATCTCCAGGGCCTGCCAAAAACATTCAGTACTTC	CASSLSPGPAKNIQYF
TRBJ2-7	.	TRBV14	TRBD1	TGTGCCAGCAGCTTGAGACAGGGGTTTGCCTACGAGCAGTACTTC	CASSLRQGFAYEQYF
TRBJ2-2	.	TRBV27	.	TGTGCCAGCAGCCCCGAGCTAGTATTAGTATCCGGGGAGCTGTTTTTT	CASSPELVLVSGELFF
TRBJ1-2	.	TRBV4-1	.	TGCGCCAGCAGCCAACCCATCCGGGAGGACCACACCTTC	CASSQPIREDHTF
TRBJ2-2	.	TRBV5-1	TRBD1	TGCGCCAGCACGGGACAGGGGAATGTCGGGGAGCTGTTTTTT	CASTGQGNVGELFF
TRBJ1-4	.	TRBV4-1	TRBD1	TGCGCCAGTCACCGGGACAGGGCTTTGTTCGTGGAAAAACTGTTTTTT	CASHRDRALFVEKLFF
TRBJ2-3	.	TRBV27	.	TGTGCCAGCAGTTTATGGGACTCGTACACAGATACGCAGTATTTT	CASSLWDSYTDTQYF